This T cell receptor beta chain was captured in a study of Ad26.COV2.S vaccination and SARS-CoV-2 variants (dated by TCRdb to about 2021). With regard to the full study: Vaccine-arm donors were drawn from COV1001, a multicentre, randomized, double-blind, placebo-controlled phase I-IIa trial of Ad26.COV2.S in healthy adults. Dosing of Ad26.COV2.S was intramuscular, at either 5x10^10 or 1x10^11 viral particles, delivered as one shot or as two shots spaced 56 days apart. The specificity and breadth of SARS-CoV-2-reactive T cell receptors after Ad26.COV2.S vaccination were assessed by TCRbeta repertoire sequencing. A total of some 30 samples were included in the TCR-sequenced set, comprising roughly 19 Ad26.COV2.S vaccine recipients, 5 placebo recipients and 8 SARS-CoV-2 convalescent individuals. Participants in the trial were split at random into five groups of five each, receiving low-dose or high-dose Ad26.COV2.S once or twice, or else placebo on both occasions. Investigators remained blinded to trial group allocation during experiments and outcome assessment.

Read against the paper, the sample's treatment or condition label means: approximately 18 received Ad26.COV2.S at low or high dose, single or two shots; several received placebo; per-sample allocation not given. For vaccine and placebo recipients, repertoires were sequenced using samples collected on day 63 after the first injection. Between 29 July and 7 August 2020, Cohort 1b enrolled some 25 adults aged 18-55 years at one site in Boston, USA. Ad26.COV2.S consisted of a replication-incompetent adenovirus type 26 vector by which a prefusion-stabilized SARS-CoV-2 spike protein from the original Wuhan strain was expressed. Comments on this clone: The antigen it recognizes is unknown. Base qualities are not provided; no much larger clone lies one nucleotide away.

TCRbeta CDR3 regions were sequenced with the immunoSEQ Assay. After extraction, genomic DNA underwent amplification by bias-controlled multiplex PCR, followed by high-throughput sequencing. Concerning the study's data processing: Collapsing and filtering of sequences were performed to quantify the absolute abundance of each unique TCRbeta CDR3 region. T cell fraction was estimated by normalizing TCRbeta template counts to usable DNA, with usable DNA measured through amplification of reference genes found in all nucleated cells. Repertoire TCRs were annotated as SARS-CoV-2-specific by exact matching of V gene, CDR3 amino acid sequence and J gene to a known reactive TCR set. MIRA supplied the reference SARS-CoV-2 TCR set, which was filtered for enrichment in COVID-19-positive ImmuneCODE repertoires so that public or cross-reactive TCRs were removed. Based on the MIRA antigens, annotated TCRs were further analysed at the level of specific ORF or position within ORF. Breadth was defined as the number of annotated unique rearrangements divided by the total number of unique productive rearrangements, and depth was defined as the summed frequency of the annotated unique rearrangements. Two-sided Wilcoxon rank-sum tests were applied when comparing TCR breadth between groups. TCRdb retrieved this table from immuneACCESS and kept in-frame rearrangements only. Not all clones are present; in checked studies, unresolved V genes account for under half, and no reason is known for the remainder. The D gene and trimming were derived from the DNA, and the V and J assignments and clone size from that table. This sample has approximately 410,000 clones in its table, and around 89% of those were observed once. The ten largest clonotypes hold around 3.6% of the sample.

The paper's findings and limits, for the study overall: Higher spike-specific TCR breadth was observed in Ad26.COV2.S recipients than in placebo recipients (P = 0.0014). After vaccination, substantial breadth of spike-specific CD8+ and CD4+ T cell responses was reported. Comparable non-spike TCR breadth was observed between vaccine and placebo recipients, consistent with only spike being contained in the vaccine. The study lacked the statistical power to compare responses across vaccine doses or regimens. According to the authors, total T cell responses may have been underestimated by the TCR breadth and depth analyses.

From a lookup of the germline V gene, CDR1 and CDR2 are LGHNA and YSLEER. V sheds 1 base and J sheds 4 bases, leaving 10 bases between their ends. The CDR3 spans 14 residues, from the cysteine through the phenylalanine. The retained sequence is limited to the CDR3, 42 bases, with the frame set at the first base. The specimen was peripheral blood, collected in a trial of Ad26.COV2.S vaccine versus placebo. The rearranged segments are TRBV4-3 and TRBJ1-1, with an unclear D gene assignment. This receptor was taken from a person aged 18 to 59 who received the Ad26.COV2.S COVID-19 vaccine or a placebo. Here is the DNA: TGCGCCAGCAGCCAAGTAGGGCTGGGCACTGAAGCTTTCTTT. Translated, it reads CASSQVGLGTEAFF.